The present T cell receptor beta chain was sequenced within a study of T cell responses to AZD1222 COVID-19 vaccine. Study-wide context: It was second doses at about 4 or about 12 weeks that were pooled. Study observations and caveats: Most donors were white British and more were female, and clonal diversity was possibly underestimated. CD4 TCRs associated with vaccination spanned spike, dominating at 160-218 and 743-854. Repertoire sampling was restricted to post-peak T cell response timepoints.

Comment on this clone: What it binds is unknown.

Clones were sequenced by immunoSEQ multiplex PCR, and TCRdb holds only the in-frame ones, with some missing. The table shows under 150,000 clones, with 85% to 90% occurring only once. From germline, CDR1 is ENHRY and CDR2 SYGVKD. V dropped 5 bases and J dropped 2; count of bases not matched to a gene: 0. CDR3 length equals 13 residues. The chain combines TRBV10-3 with TRBJ1-2; 9 bases agree with TRBD1. This sequence originates from an adult in good health. The sample consisted of peripheral blood, taken on day 0 of AZD1222 vaccination. CDR3 in amino acids: CAISTGGNYGYTF. The CDR3, as DNA: TGTGCCATCAGTACAGGGGGCAACTATGGCTACACCTTC.